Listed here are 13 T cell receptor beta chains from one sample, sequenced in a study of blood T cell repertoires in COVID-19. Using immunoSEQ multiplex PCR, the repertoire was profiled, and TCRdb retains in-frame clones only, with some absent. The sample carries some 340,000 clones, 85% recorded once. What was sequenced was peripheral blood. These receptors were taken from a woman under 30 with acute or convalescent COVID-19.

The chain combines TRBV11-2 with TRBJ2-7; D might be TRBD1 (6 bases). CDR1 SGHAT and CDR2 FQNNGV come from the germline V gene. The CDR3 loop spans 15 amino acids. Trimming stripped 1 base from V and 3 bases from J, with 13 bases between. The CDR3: CASSLVGAGDYEQYF. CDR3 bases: TGTGCCAGCAGCTTAGTGGGGGCGGGCGACTACGAGCAGTACTTC.

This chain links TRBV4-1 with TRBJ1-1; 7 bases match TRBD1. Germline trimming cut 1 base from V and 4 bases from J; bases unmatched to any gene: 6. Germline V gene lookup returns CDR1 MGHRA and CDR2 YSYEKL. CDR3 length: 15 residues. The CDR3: CASSQGAGGVTEAFF. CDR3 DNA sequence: TGCGCCAGCAGCCAAGGGGCAGGGGGAGTCACTGAAGCTTTCTTT.

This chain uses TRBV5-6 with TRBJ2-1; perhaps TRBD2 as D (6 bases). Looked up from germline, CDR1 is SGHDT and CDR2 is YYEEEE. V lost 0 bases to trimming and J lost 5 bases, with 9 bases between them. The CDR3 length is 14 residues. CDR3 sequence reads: CASSLAGEHNEQFF. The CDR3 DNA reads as TGTGCCAGCAGCTTGGCGGGGGAACACAATGAGCAGTTCTTC.

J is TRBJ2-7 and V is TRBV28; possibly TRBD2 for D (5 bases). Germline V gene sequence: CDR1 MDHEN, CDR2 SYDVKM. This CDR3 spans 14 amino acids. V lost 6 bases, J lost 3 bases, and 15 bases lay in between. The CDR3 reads CASRKGESVYEQYF. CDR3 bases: TGTGCCAGCAGGAAGGGAGAGTCGGTCTACGAGCAGTACTTC.

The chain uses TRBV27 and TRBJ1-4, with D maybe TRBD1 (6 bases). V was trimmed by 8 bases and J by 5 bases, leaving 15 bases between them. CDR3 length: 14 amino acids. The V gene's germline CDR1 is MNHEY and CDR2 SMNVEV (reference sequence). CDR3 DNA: TGTGCCAGCCGACCTATCGGACAGAATGAAAAACTGTTTTTT. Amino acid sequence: CASRPIGQNEKLFF.

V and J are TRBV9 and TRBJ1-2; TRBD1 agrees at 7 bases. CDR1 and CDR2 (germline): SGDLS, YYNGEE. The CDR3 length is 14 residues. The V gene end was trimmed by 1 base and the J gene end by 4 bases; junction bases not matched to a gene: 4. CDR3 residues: CASSVKEGAYGYTF. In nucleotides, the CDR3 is TGTGCCAGCAGCGTAAAGGAGGGGGCCTATGGCTACACCTTC.

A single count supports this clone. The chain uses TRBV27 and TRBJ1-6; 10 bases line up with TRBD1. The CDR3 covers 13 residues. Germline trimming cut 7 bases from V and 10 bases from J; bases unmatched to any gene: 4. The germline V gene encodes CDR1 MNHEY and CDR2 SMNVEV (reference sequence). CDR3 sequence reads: CASKGTGVSPLHF. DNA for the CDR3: TGTGCCAGCAAGGGGACAGGGGTATCACCCCTCCACTTT.

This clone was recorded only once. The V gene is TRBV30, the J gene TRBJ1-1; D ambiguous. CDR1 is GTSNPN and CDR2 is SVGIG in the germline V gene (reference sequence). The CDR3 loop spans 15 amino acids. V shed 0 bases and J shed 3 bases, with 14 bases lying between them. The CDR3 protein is CAWSVRRGSDTEAFF. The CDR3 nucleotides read TGTGCCTGGAGTGTACGGCGGGGATCGGACACTGAAGCTTTCTTT.

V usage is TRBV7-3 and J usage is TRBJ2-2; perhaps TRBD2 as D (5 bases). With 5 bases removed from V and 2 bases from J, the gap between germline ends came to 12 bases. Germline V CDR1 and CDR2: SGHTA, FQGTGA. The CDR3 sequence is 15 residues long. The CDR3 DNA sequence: TGTGCCAGCAGCCCGTCGAGGGATAACACCGGGGAGCTGTTTTTT. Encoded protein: CASSPSRDNTGELFF. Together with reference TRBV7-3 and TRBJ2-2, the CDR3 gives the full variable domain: GAGVSQTPSNKVTEKGKYVELRCDPISGHTALYWYRQSLGQGPEFLIYFQGTGAADDSGLPNDRFFAVRPEGSVSTLKIQRTERGDSAVYLCASSPSRDNTGELFFGEGSRLTVL.

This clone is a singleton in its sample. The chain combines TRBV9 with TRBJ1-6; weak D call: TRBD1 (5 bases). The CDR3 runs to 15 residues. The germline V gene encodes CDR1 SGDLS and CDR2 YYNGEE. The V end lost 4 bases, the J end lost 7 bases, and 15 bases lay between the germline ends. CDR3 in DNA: TGTGCCAGCAGCCCCCTAGGGGTTGGCAATTCACCCCTCCACTTT. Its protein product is CASSPLGVGNSPLHF.

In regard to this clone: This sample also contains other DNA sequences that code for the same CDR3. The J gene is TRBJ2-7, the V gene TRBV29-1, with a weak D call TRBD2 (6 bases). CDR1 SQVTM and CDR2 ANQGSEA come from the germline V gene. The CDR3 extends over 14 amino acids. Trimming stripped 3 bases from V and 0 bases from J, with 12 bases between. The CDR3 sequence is CSVEASVSSYEQYF. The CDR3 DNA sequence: TGCAGCGTTGAGGCTAGCGTGAGCTCCTACGAGCAGTACTTC.

The CDR3 sequence: CASSWSDRLGGNTIYF. The CDR3 DNA is TGTGCCAGCAGCTGGAGCGACAGATTAGGTGGAAACACCATATATTTT. The V and J genes are TRBV11-2 and TRBJ1-3, with D possibly TRBD1 on 5 matching bases. V gave up 4 bases and J gave up 3 bases, with 16 bases separating them. The CDR3 length is 16 residues. The germline V gene has CDR1 SGHAT and CDR2 FQNNGV.

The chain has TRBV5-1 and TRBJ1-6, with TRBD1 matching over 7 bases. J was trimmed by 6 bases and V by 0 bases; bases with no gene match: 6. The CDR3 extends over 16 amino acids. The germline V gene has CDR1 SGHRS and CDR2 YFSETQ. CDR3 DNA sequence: TGCGCCAGCAGCTTGGAAGCGACAGGGCTTAATTCACCCCTCCACTTT. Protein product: CASSLEATGLNSPLHF.